The clone carrying this T cell receptor beta chain has a handful of counts. V shed 8 bases and J shed 0 bases, with 11 bases lying between them. The CDR3 extends over 14 amino acids. Germline-derived CDR1 and CDR2 are SEHNR and FQNEAQ (reference sequence). The data were obtained in a study of blood T cell repertoires in COVID-19. The repertoire was sequenced with immunoSEQ multiplex PCR; TCRdb's copy has only in-frame clones and lacks some. The sample shows some 260,000 clones, 60% to 75% of them seen only once. The chain uses TRBV7-9 and TRBJ1-3; no definite D call. Material: peripheral blood. The receptor comes from a woman aged 80 or over with acute or convalescent COVID-19. CDR3 sequence (DNA): TGTGCCAGCGCTCAGGCCGGCTCTGGAAACACCATATATTTT. Its translation is CASAQAGSGNTIYF.